This T cell receptor (beta chain) was retrieved from a study of T cell changes during pregnancy in multiple sclerosis. This clone was counted between two and nine times. Trimming cost V 4 bases and J 0 bases, with 15 bases left between them. The CDR3 sequence is 16 residues long. Germline assignment: CDR1 MNHEY and CDR2 SVGAGI. Generated by immunoSEQ multiplex PCR, the TCRdb table keeps only in-frame clones and is missing some. The table lists 55,000 to 80,000 clones, roughly 88% of them singletons. The sequence was collected from a female donor in good health, enrolled as a control in a pregnancy study. Sequencing was performed on peripheral blood, taken after pregnancy. The gene calls are TRBV6-5 and TRBJ1-2, with D maybe TRBD1 (6 bases). CDR3 region: CASSSQRDTTNYGYTF. The CDR3 DNA follows: TGTGCCAGCAGTTCCCAGAGGGACACTACTAACTATGGCTACACCTTC.